The 24 T cell receptor beta chains below come from one sample, sequenced in a study of cytomegalovirus exposure and HLA in healthy donors. Primers for the PCR totalled 60 Vbeta and 13 Jbeta. The method was immunoSEQ multiplex PCR; TCRdb's version includes in-frame clones alone and lacks a portion of them. This sample has some 200,000 clones, with 81% found just once. The sequenced material came from PBMCs. These TCRs come from a woman in her twenties or thirties in good health and CMV-seronegative.

The chain couples TRBV4-2 to TRBJ2-2, with D possibly being TRBD2 (5 bases). The germline V gene has CDR1 LGHNA and CDR2 YNFKEQ. The CDR3 runs 16 residues. The V and J ends lost 0 bases and 7 bases respectively, with 15 bases between them. This chain's CDR3 is CASSQDWTQMNGELFF. In nucleotides, the CDR3 is TGTGCCAGCAGCCAAGATTGGACTCAAATGAACGGGGAGCTGTTTTTT.

V usage is TRBV4-3 and J usage is TRBJ1-4; possible D gene TRBD1, 5 bases. V shed 4 bases and J shed 1 base, with 19 bases lying between them. The CDR3 consists of 18 residues. Germline CDR1 and CDR2: LGHNA and YSLEER. CDR3 DNA sequence: TGCGCCAGCAGCCCCCCTCTTACACGAGACAGAACTAATGAAAAACTGTTTTTT. It is translated as CASSPPLTRDRTNEKLFF.

This chain connects TRBV2 to TRBJ2-1; 11 bases fit TRBD1. V lost 6 bases and J lost 7; bases outside the gene matches: 11. Germline V gene lookup returns CDR1 SNHLY and CDR2 FYNNEI. The CDR3 has 16 residues. Here the CDR3 DNA reads TGTGCCAGCAGGAACCGGGACAGGGGGTCATGGAATGAGCAGTTCTTC. It is translated as CASRNRDRGSWNEQFF.

This chain uses TRBV15 with TRBJ2-6; TRBD2 matches at 8 bases. Looked up from germline, CDR1 is LNHNV and CDR2 is YYDKDF (reference sequence). V lost 9 bases and J lost 0; bases outside the gene matches: 4. This CDR3 spans 15 amino acids. This CDR3 is CATGTSSSGANVLTF. The CDR3 DNA reads as TGTGCCACTGGGACTAGTTCCTCTGGGGCCAACGTCCTGACTTTC. The whole variable domain, remainder taken from reference TRBV15 and TRBJ2-6, is DAMVIQNPRYQVTQFGKPVTLSCSQTLNHNVMYWYQQKSSQAPKLLFHYYDKDFNNEADTPDNFQSRRPNTSFCFLDIRSPGLGDTAMYLCATGTSSSGANVLTFGAGSRLTVL.

The V gene is TRBV5-6, the J gene TRBJ1-2; 10 bases match TRBD1. Trimming removed 0 bases from V and 4 bases from J; junction bases left unmatched: 6. The germline V gene encodes CDR1 SGHDT and CDR2 YYEEEE. CDR3 length equals 16 residues. CDR3 coding DNA: TGTGCCAGCAGCTTGGCCGGGGACAGGGGTACCTATGGCTACACCTTC. It yields the protein CASSLAGDRGTYGYTF.

This chain joins TRBV28 and TRBJ1-2; 10 bases fit TRBD1. Trimming removed 2 bases from V and 7 bases from J; junction bases left unmatched: 10. The CDR3 covers 16 residues. The V gene's germline CDR1 is MDHEN and CDR2 SYDVKM. CDR3 sequence reads: CASSLEGTGVFRGYTF. As DNA, the CDR3 is TGTGCCAGCAGTTTAGAGGGGACAGGGGTTTTTCGTGGCTACACCTTC.

V usage is TRBV5-1 and J usage is TRBJ2-1; 12 bases are a match to TRBD2. V lost 0 bases and J lost 5; bases outside the gene matches: 9. CDR1 is SGHRS, CDR2 YFSETQ, per germline. CDR3 length: 18 residues. The CDR3: CASSLGSGLAGRDNEQFF. In nucleotides, the CDR3 is TGCGCCAGCAGCTTGGGATCGGGACTAGCGGGCAGAGACAATGAGCAGTTCTTC. Drawing the rest from reference TRBV5-1 and TRBJ2-1, the complete variable domain is KAGVTQTPRYLIKTRGQQVTLSCSPISGHRSVSWYQQTPGQGLQFLFEYFSETQRNKGNFPGRFSGRQFSNSRSEMNVSTLELGDSALYLCASSLGSGLAGRDNEQFFGPGTRLTVL.

This chain connects TRBV27 to TRBJ2-1, with unresolved D. This CDR3 region has 14 residues. The germline gives CDR1 MNHEY, CDR2 SMNVEV (reference sequence). V lost 0 bases and J lost 6, with 9 bases in between. The CDR3 region is CASSLSTLSNEQFF. CDR3 nucleotides: TGTGCCAGCAGTTTATCCACCCTATCCAATGAGCAGTTCTTC.

The CDR3 DNA is TGTGCCAGCAGCCAGCGGGACTTTGATACGCAGTATTTT. Residues: CASSQRDFDTQYF. The chain is built from TRBV11-2 and TRBJ2-3; 7 bases are shared with TRBD2. The CDR3 totals 13 residues. Germline assignment: CDR1 SGHAT and CDR2 FQNNGV. Losses at the gene ends were 5 bases for V and 6 bases for J; bases not matched to a gene: 5.

This clone was observed a few times. V is TRBV9 and J is TRBJ1-1, with 7 positions matching TRBD1. Germline V lookup: CDR1 SGDLS, CDR2 YYNGEE. The CDR3 spans 14 residues. With 4 bases clipped from V and 4 bases from J, the junction kept 7 bases outside the gene matches. As DNA, the CDR3 is TGTGCCAGCAGCCCCCCTTCAGGGGGCACTGAAGCTTTCTTT. Translating gives CASSPPSGGTEAFF.

Only a few counts were recorded for this clone. CDR3 protein: CASSLADRGLLSEAFF. The CDR3 coding sequence is TGTGCCAGCAGCTTAGCGGACAGGGGGCTCCTCTCTGAAGCTTTCTTT. The chain combines TRBV5-6 with TRBJ1-1; 11 bases line up with TRBD1. After removal of 2 bases from V and 6 bases from J, the junction contained 9 bases not matched to a gene. Germline V gene sequence: CDR1 SGHDT, CDR2 YYEEEE. The length of the CDR3 is 16 residues.

The genes are TRBV10-2 and TRBJ2-4; TRBD1 matches at 9 bases. CDR3 length: 16 residues. V gave up 7 bases and J gave up 4 bases; unmatched junction bases: 11. CDR1 is WSHSY and CDR2 is SAAADI in the germline V gene. CDR3 amino acids: CASTEGQGFAKNIQYF. The DNA for the CDR3 is TGCGCCAGCACAGAAGGACAGGGGTTTGCAAAAAACATTCAGTACTTC.

The V and J genes are TRBV11-2 and TRBJ2-7, with TRBD1 matching 10 bases. With V trimmed by 7 bases and J by 6 bases, 6 bases remained unmatched. Germline V gives CDR1 SGHAT, CDR2 FQNNGV. The CDR3 is 13 residues long. The DNA for the CDR3 is TGTGCCAGCACCTGGGACAGGGGTGGCGAGCAGTACTTC. It translates to CASTWDRGGEQYF.

The rearrangement joins TRBV27 to TRBJ2-3; 11 positions agree with TRBD2. After removal of 5 bases from V and 10 bases from J, the junction contained 11 bases not matched to a gene. Germline V gene sequence: CDR1 MNHEY, CDR2 SMNVEV (reference sequence). This CDR3 contains 15 residues. The CDR3 protein is CASSPTSGSFFAQYF. Written as DNA, the CDR3 is TGTGCCAGCAGTCCCACTAGCGGGAGCTTTTTTGCGCAGTATTTT.

The chain couples TRBV9 to TRBJ2-2; 7 nucleotides match TRBD1. Germline loops: CDR1 SGDLS, CDR2 YYNGEE. The junction had 12 bases not matched to a gene; V was cut back by 0 bases and J by 4 bases. This CDR3 is 18 amino acids long. The CDR3 here is CASSVVGITGAGTGELFF. The CDR3 nucleotides read TGTGCCAGCAGCGTAGTTGGCATAACAGGGGCGGGCACCGGGGAGCTGTTTTTT.

The V call is TRBV2, the J call TRBJ1-1; D gene uncertain. V was trimmed by 4 bases and J by 8 bases, leaving 11 bases between them. This CDR3 has 12 residues. Germline lookup yields CDR1 SNHLY and CDR2 FYNNEI. For the CDR3, the DNA is TGTGCCAGCAGTGGACCGGGGTCCGAAGCTTTCTTT. It is translated as CASSGPGSEAFF.

V is TRBV14 and J is TRBJ1-2; D gene unclear. V was pared by 1 base and J by 0 bases, with 9 bases between. The CDR3 covers 15 residues. Looked up from germline, CDR1 is SGHDN and CDR2 is FVKESK. The CDR3 DNA sequence: TGTGCCAGCAGCCAAGCGGGGATAGCTAACTATGGCTACACCTTC. This gives the protein CASSQAGIANYGYTF.

This clone was recorded a few times. This rearrangement joins TRBV5-4 to TRBJ1-3, with D unresolved. The CDR3 is 15 amino acids. Germline assignment: CDR1 SGHNT and CDR2 YYREEE (reference sequence). V lost 4 bases, J lost 4 bases, and 15 bases lay in between. Here the CDR3 reads CASSPNVDTGNTIYF. The DNA for the CDR3 is TGTGCCAGCAGCCCCAATGTTGATACAGGAAACACCATATATTTT.

This clone was observed a handful of times. This chain links TRBV5-4 with TRBJ1-1; 10 nucleotides agree with TRBD1. Germline CDR1 reads SGHNT; CDR2 reads YYREEE (reference sequence). The CDR3 sequence is 15 residues long. Trimming at V came to 5 bases and at J to 3 bases, leaving 7 bases not matched to a gene. The CDR3 is CASRPLGTGDTEAFF. The CDR3 DNA reads TGTGCCAGCAGACCACTGGGGACAGGGGACACTGAAGCTTTCTTT.

This chain uses TRBV4-3 with TRBJ2-3; TRBD2 matches 10 bases. After removal of 4 bases from V and 0 bases from J, the junction contained 4 bases not matched to a gene. This CDR3 has 16 residues. The germline V gene has CDR1 LGHNA and CDR2 YSLEER. CDR3 sequence (DNA): TGCGCCAGCAGCCCGGGACTAGCGACTAGCACAGATACGCAGTATTTT. Amino acid sequence: CASSPGLATSTDTQYF.

The chain joins TRBV25-1 to TRBJ2-4; maybe TRBD2 (6 bases). Trimming shortened V by 8 bases and J by 8 bases, and 13 bases separated the two germline ends. CDR1 is MGHDK, CDR2 SYGVNS, per germline. The CDR3 totals 12 residues. CDR3 sequence (DNA): TGTGCCAGCCTGGGACTCCTTCACATTCAGTACTTC. The encoded protein is CASLGLLHIQYF.

This sequence joins TRBV10-2 and TRBJ2-3; no reliable D call. The V end was cut by 2 bases, the J end by 6 bases, with 12 bases between. Germline assignment: CDR1 WSHSY and CDR2 SAAADI. CDR3 length equals 14 residues. CDR3 amino acids: CASSETLGADTQYF. The CDR3 DNA reads TGCGCCAGCAGTGAGACCTTAGGAGCTGATACGCAGTATTTT.

The chain combines TRBV7-2 with TRBJ1-5; TRBD1 aligns across 7 bases. Germline V gives CDR1 SGHTA, CDR2 FQGNSA. CDR3 length: 15 residues. The V segment lost 5 bases and the J segment 3 bases; nucleotides outside the gene matches: 7. The CDR3 DNA is TGTGCCAGCAGCCGTGGGGGACAGAACAATCAGCCCCAGCATTTT. Its protein is CASSRGGQNNQPQHF.

The chain has TRBV4-3 and TRBJ1-4; 7 bases are shared with TRBD1. This CDR3 is built from 21 residues. V was clipped by 0 bases and J by 3 bases; unmatched bases: 19. Per the germline V gene, CDR1 is LGHNA and CDR2 is YSLEER. The DNA of the CDR3 is TGCGCCAGCAGCCAAGATTTCGACAGGGAAGTATTGTGGTCTCCTAATGAAAAACTGTTTTTT. This translates into CASSQDFDREVLWSPNEKLFF.